This T cell receptor beta chain was retrieved from a study of T cell responses to AZD1222 COVID-19 vaccine. Looking at the study overall: Pooling was applied to second doses at about 4 or about 12 weeks. Study-wide findings and caveats: A mostly white British donor set with more females was recruited, and clonal diversity was possibly underestimated.

This table comes from immunoSEQ multiplex PCR, and its TCRdb copy is limited to in-frame clones, with some not included. The table lists 150,000 to 200,000 clones, 80% to 90% of them singletons. Comment on this clone: Its specificity is not known.

Trimming took 1 base from V and 12 from J; bases not matched to a gene: 4. The length of the CDR3 is 13 residues. Per the germline V gene, CDR1 is LGHNA and CDR2 is YSLEER. The receptor's source is an adult in good health. The rearrangement links TRBV4-3 to TRBJ1-2; 11 bases fit TRBD1. Source: peripheral blood, taken on day 0 of AZD1222 vaccination. As DNA, the CDR3 is TGCGCCAGCAGCCAAGGGACAGGGGGCGCAGACACCTTC. This gives the protein CASSQGTGGADTF.